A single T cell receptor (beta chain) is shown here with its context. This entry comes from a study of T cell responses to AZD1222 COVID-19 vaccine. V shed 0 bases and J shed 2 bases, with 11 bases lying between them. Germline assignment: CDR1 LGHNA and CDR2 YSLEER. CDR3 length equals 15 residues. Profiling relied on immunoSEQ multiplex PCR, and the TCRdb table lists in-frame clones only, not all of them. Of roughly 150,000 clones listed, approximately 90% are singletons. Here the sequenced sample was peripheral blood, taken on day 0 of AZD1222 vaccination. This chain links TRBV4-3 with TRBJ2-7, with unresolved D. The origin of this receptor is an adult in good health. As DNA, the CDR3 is TGCGCCAGCAGCCAAGATCTCAAGGCCCCCTACGAGCAGTACTTC. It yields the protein CASSQDLKAPYEQYF.